The next 9 T cell receptor beta chains were all read from a single sample in a study of CD8 T cells in Susac syndrome. Random hexamers were used to reverse transcribe the RNA input (roughly 0.5 to 1 ug). TCRdb reprocessed the immunoSEQ multiplex PCR reads via MiXCR and lists one record per CDR3 protein. Among about 180,000 distinct CDR3 sequences listed, approximately 94% were seen once. Material: CD4+ T cells from PBMCs. Every receptor here comes from a human donor with Susac syndrome.

The chain links TRBV5-1 to TRBJ1-6; 7 bases fit TRBD1. V dropped 4 bases and J dropped 5; count of bases not matched to a gene: 3. CDR1 is SGHRS, CDR2 YFSETQ, per germline. The CDR3 loop spans 14 amino acids. The CDR3 is CASSGTGDNSPLHF. The CDR3, as DNA: TGCGCCAGCAGCGGAACAGGGGATAATTCACCCCTCCACTTT.

The chain carries TRBV14 and TRBJ1-2; TRBD1 is a possible D gene (5 bases). This CDR3 is built from 14 residues. Trimming pared 1 base from V and 7 bases from J, leaving 13 bases between. CDR1 is SGHDN, CDR2 FVKESK, per germline. The CDR3 DNA is TGTGCCAGCAGCCAAGCGGCGGGGGGTGTTGGCTACACCTTC. It yields the protein CASSQAAGGVGYTF.

The chain is built from TRBV4-1 and TRBJ2-3, with D hard to call. Trimming left V 3 bases short and J 7 bases short, with 8 bases between. The CDR3 covers 12 residues. Germline V gene lookup returns CDR1 MGHRA and CDR2 YSYEKL. CDR3 amino acids: CASSQLGNTQYF. DNA of the CDR3: TGCGCCAGCAGCCAGCTAGGAAATACGCAGTATTTT.

The chain employs TRBV14 and TRBJ2-5, with D perhaps matching TRBD1 or TRBD2 (5 bases each). CDR3 length: 13 residues. Looked up from germline, CDR1 is SGHDN and CDR2 is FVKESK. Trimming removed 4 bases at V and 4 bases at J, with 10 bases between. CDR3 DNA: TGTGCCAGCAGCCCAACCGGGGCAGAGACCCAGTACTTC. The encoded protein is CASSPTGAETQYF. The whole variable domain, filled in from reference TRBV14 and TRBJ2-5, reads EAGVTQFPSHSVIEKGQTVTLRCDPISGHDNLYWYRRVMGKEIKFLLHFVKESKQDESGMPNNRFLAERTGGTYSTLKVQPAELEDSGVYFCASSPTGAETQYFGPGTRLLVL.

This clonotype was detected only once. The chain links TRBV27 to TRBJ1-2, with unresolved D. Trimming pared 3 bases from V and 6 bases from J, leaving 11 bases between. Germline CDR1 is MNHEY and CDR2 is SMNVEV (reference sequence). The CDR3 is 13 residues long. This CDR3 reads CASSFRHIDGYTF. The CDR3 DNA sequence: TGTGCCAGCAGTTTCCGGCATATAGATGGCTACACCTTC.

The genes are TRBV4-1 and TRBJ1-2; 8 bases line up with TRBD1. The CDR3 sequence is 17 residues long. Germline assignment: CDR1 MGHRA and CDR2 YSYEKL. V lost 4 bases to trimming and J lost 3 bases; unmatched junction nucleotides: 13. The CDR3 sequence: CASSPGQGAQGYYGYTF. The DNA of the CDR3 is TGCGCCAGCAGCCCCGGCCAGGGGGCGCAGGGATACTATGGCTACACCTTC.

This clonotype showed up just a few times. V is TRBV4-2 and J is TRBJ2-6; unclear D gene. Germline V gene lookup returns CDR1 LGHNA and CDR2 YNFKEQ. Between the trimmed V and J ends, which lost 0 bases and 0 bases, there was a span of 6 bases. The CDR3 loop spans 16 amino acids. DNA for the CDR3: TGTGCCAGCAGCCAAGATCGGACCTCTGGGGCCAACGTCCTGACTTTC. Its translation: CASSQDRTSGANVLTF.

The table lists this clonotype with a count of one. The V call is TRBV19, the J call TRBJ1-1; D not certain. The germline CDR1 and CDR2 sequences are LNHDA and SQIVND (reference sequence). The CDR3 runs 12 residues. The V end lost 6 bases, the J end lost 5 bases, and 10 bases lay between the germline ends. CDR3 sequence: CASREQETEAFF. CDR3 sequence (DNA): TGTGCCAGTAGGGAACAAGAAACTGAAGCTTTCTTT.

The chain is built from TRBV7-2 and TRBJ2-2; 8 bases line up with TRBD2. The CDR3 contains 16 residues. J gave up 5 bases and V 1 base, and 6 bases lay outside the gene matches. CDR1 is SGHTA and CDR2 is FQGNSA in the germline V gene. This CDR3 is CASSLVGQRGTGELFF. In DNA form, the CDR3 reads TGTGCCAGCAGCTTAGTAGGACAGCGGGGGACCGGGGAGCTGTTTTTT.